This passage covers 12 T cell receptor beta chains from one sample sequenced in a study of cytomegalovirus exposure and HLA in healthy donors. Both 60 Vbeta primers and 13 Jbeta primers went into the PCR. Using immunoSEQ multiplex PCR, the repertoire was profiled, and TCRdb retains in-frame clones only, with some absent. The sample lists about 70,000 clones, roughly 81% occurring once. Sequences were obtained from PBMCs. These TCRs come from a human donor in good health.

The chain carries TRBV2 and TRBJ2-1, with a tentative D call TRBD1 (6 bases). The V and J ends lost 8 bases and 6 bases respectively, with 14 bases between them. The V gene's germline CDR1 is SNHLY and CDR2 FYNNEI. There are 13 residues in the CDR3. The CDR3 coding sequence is TGTGCCAGCCAACAGGGCCCTGGCAATGAGCAGTTCTTC. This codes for CASQQGPGNEQFF.

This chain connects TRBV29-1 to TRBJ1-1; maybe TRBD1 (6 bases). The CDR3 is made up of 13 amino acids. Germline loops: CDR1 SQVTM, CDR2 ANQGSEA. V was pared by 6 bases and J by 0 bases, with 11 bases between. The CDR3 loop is CSVGQTLNTEAFF. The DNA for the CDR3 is TGCAGCGTCGGACAGACCCTGAACACTGAAGCTTTCTTT. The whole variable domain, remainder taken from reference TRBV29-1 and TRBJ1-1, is SAVISQKPSRDICQRGTSLTIQCQVDSQVTMMFWYRQQPGQSLTLIATANQGSEATYESGFVIDKFPISRPNLTFSTLTVSNMSPEDSSIYLCSVGQTLNTEAFFGQGTRLTVV.

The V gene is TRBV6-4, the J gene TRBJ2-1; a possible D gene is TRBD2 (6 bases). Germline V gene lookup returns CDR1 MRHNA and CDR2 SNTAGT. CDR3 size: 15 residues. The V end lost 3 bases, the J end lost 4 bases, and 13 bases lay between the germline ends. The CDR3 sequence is CASSERLGSYNEQFF. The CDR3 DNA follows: TGTGCCAGCAGTGAGAGACTAGGGAGTTACAATGAGCAGTTCTTC.

The chain's CDR3 is CASSLVAGGNTGELFF. The CDR3 nucleotides are TGCGCCAGCAGCTTGGTAGCGGGAGGGAACACCGGGGAGCTGTTTTTT. The chain recombines TRBV5-1 with TRBJ2-2, with 10 nucleotides matching TRBD2. V lost 0 bases, J lost 1 base, and 0 bases stayed unmatched. There are 16 residues in the CDR3. CDR1 and CDR2 (germline): SGHRS, YFSETQ.

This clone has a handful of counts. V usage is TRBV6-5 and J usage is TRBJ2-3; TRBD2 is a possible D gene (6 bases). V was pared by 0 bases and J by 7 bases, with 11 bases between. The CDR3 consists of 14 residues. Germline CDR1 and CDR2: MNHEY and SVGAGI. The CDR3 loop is CASSYSLARNTQYF. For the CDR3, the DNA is TGTGCCAGCAGTTACTCCCTAGCGCGGAATACGCAGTATTTT.

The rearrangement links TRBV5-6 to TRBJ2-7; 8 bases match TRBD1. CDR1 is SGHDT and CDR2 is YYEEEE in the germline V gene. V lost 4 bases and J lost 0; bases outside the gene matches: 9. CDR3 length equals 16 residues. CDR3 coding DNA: TGTGCCAGCAGCCCGGACAGGGAGACTTACTCCTACGAGCAGTACTTC. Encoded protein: CASSPDRETYSYEQYF.

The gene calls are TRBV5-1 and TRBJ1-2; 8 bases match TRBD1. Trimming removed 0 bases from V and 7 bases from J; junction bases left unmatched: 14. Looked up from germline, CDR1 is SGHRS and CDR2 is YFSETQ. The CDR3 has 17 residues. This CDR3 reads CASSLEPGGELDGGYTF. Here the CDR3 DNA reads TGCGCCAGCAGCTTGGAGCCAGGGGGCGAATTGGACGGTGGCTACACCTTC.

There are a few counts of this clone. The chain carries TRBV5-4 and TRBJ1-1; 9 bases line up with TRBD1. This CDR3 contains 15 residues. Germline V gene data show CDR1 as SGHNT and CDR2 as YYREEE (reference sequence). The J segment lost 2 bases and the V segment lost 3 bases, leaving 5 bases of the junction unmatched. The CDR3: CASSSRQGGNTEAFF. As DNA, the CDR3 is TGTGCCAGCAGCTCTCGACAGGGGGGAAACACTGAAGCTTTCTTT.

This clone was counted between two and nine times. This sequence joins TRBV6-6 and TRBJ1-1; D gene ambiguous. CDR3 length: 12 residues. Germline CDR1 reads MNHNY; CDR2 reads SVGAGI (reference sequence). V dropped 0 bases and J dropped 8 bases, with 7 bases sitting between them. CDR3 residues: CASSYSTYEAFF. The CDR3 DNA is TGTGCCAGCAGTTACTCCACCTACGAAGCTTTCTTT.

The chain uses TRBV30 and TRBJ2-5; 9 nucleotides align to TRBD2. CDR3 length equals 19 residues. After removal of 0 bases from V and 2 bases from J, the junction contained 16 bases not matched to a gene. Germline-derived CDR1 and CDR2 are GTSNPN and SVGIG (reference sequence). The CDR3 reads CAWSVLIAGDQGWQETQYF. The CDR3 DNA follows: TGTGCCTGGAGTGTATTGATAGCGGGAGACCAGGGGTGGCAAGAGACCCAGTACTTC. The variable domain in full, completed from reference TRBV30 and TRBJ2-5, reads SQTIHQWPATLVQPVGSPLSLECTVEGTSNPNLYWYRQAAGRGLQLLFYSVGIGQISSEVPQNLSASRPQDRQFILSSKKLLLSDSGFYLCAWSVLIAGDQGWQETQYFGPGTRLLVL.

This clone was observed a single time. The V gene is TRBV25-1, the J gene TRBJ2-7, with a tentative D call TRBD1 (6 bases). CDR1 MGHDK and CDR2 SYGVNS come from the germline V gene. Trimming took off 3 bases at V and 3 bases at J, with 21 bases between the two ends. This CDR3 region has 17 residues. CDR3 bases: TGTGCCAGCAGTGAGAACAGGGACCACCTCCTCAACTACGAGCAGTACTTC. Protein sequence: CASSENRDHLLNYEQYF.

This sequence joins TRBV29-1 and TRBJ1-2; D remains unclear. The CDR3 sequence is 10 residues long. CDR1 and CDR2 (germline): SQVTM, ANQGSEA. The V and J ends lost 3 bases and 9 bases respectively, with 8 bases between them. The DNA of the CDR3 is TGCAGCGTTGAGGAGTCCAGCTACACCTTC. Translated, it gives CSVEESSYTF.